The 9 T cell receptor beta chains in this list originate from one sample, sequenced in a study of cytomegalovirus exposure and HLA in healthy donors (dated by TCRdb to about 2017). The protocol used for the library was the immunoSEQ multiplex PCR assay. For the multiplex PCR, a mixture combining 60 forward primers for TCR Vbeta segments and 13 reverse primers for TCR Jbeta segments was used. The source is immuneACCESS, and TCRdb retained only in-frame sequences with V and J called. Part of the clones is not carried over; for the studies checked, unresolved V genes explain less than half of this, and the remainder is unexplained. The sample records over 95,000 clones, over 70% of which are singletons. In total, the top ten clones hold roughly 4.2% of the sample. Sequencing was performed on PBMCs. Source of these receptors: a woman in her thirties or forties in good health and CMV-seropositive.

The V call is TRBV5-1, the J call TRBJ2-2; 7 positions match TRBD1. Germline CDR1 reads SGHRS; CDR2 reads YFSETQ. CDR3 length equals 17 residues. V shed 1 base and J 0 bases; nucleotides not matched to a gene: 6. CDR3 coding DNA: TGCGCCAGCAGCTTGCCCCTCGACAGGGCGAACACCGGGGAGCTGTTTTTT. Translating gives CASSLPLDRANTGELFF.

The chain combines TRBV2 with TRBJ2-1, with 14 positions matching TRBD2. CDR1 and CDR2 (germline): SNHLY, FYNNEI. V was pared by 8 bases and J by 5 bases, with 8 bases of the junction left unmatched. CDR3 length: 16 residues. The CDR3 sequence: CASLTGLAGGNNEQFF. In DNA, the CDR3 is TGTGCCAGCTTGACCGGACTAGCGGGGGGTAACAATGAGCAGTTCTTC.

This chain joins TRBV7-9 and TRBJ1-2; possible D gene TRBD1, 6 bases. The germline V gene has CDR1 SEHNR and CDR2 FQNEAQ (reference sequence). The CDR3 contains 13 residues. V lost 8 bases and J lost 4, with 14 bases in between. CDR3 sequence (DNA): TGTGCCAGCTTCCAAGGACAGATCTATGGCTACACCTTC. Protein sequence: CASFQGQIYGYTF.

The chain combines TRBV13 with TRBJ2-7, with 8 bases lining up with TRBD1. The V gene end was trimmed by 5 bases and the J gene end by 0 bases; junction bases not matched to a gene: 9. Per germline, CDR1 PRHDT and CDR2 FYEKMQ (reference sequence). CDR3 length: 16 residues. The CDR3 sequence is CASSPRGRKSSYEQYF. For the CDR3, the DNA is TGTGCCAGCAGCCCCAGGGGGCGAAAAAGCTCCTACGAGCAGTACTTC. Using reference TRBV13 and TRBJ2-7 for the parts outside the CDR3, the full variable domain is AAGVIQSPRHLIKEKRETATLKCYPIPRHDTVYWYQQGPGQDPQFLISFYEKMQSDKGSIPDRFSAQQFSDYHSELNMSSLELGDSALYFCASSPRGRKSSYEQYFGPGTRLTVT.

A remark on this clone: A read error may account for a junction end that differs from germline. This sequence joins TRBV7-3 and TRBJ2-2, with D possibly TRBD1 on 6 matching bases. This CDR3 spans 17 amino acids. CDR1 is SGHTA, CDR2 FQGTGA, per germline. The chain's CDR3 is CSSSPPGQYPNTGELFF. CDR3 in DNA: TGTTCCAGCAGCCCGCCGGGACAATACCCGAACACCGGGGAGCTGTTTTTT.

The chain combines TRBV13 with TRBJ2-1, with 9 bases matching TRBD2. V shed 6 bases and J 5 bases; nucleotides not matched to a gene: 8. This CDR3 has 15 residues. Germline CDR1 is PRHDT and CDR2 is FYEKMQ (reference sequence). The CDR3 is CASSYSGSFHNEQFF. DNA for the CDR3: TGTGCCAGCAGTTATAGCGGGAGTTTCCACAATGAGCAGTTCTTC.

This clone turned up a few times. The chain is built from TRBV18 and TRBJ2-1; a weak D match, TRBD2 (5 bases). Deletions cut 6 bases from V and 0 bases from J, with 9 bases between. Germline V CDR1 and CDR2: KGHSH, LQKENI. The CDR3 has 14 amino acids. CDR3 amino acids: CASSKDFSYNEQFF. The CDR3 region has the DNA TGTGCCAGCTCTAAGGACTTCTCCTACAATGAGCAGTTCTTC.

The V call is TRBV4-1, the J call TRBJ1-6; the D gene is possibly TRBD1 (6 bases). The CDR3 spans 16 residues. Germline-derived CDR1 and CDR2 are MGHRA and YSYEKL. Trimming left V 0 bases short and J 6 bases short, with 12 bases between. The CDR3 reads CASSQDAGVINSPLHF. In DNA, the CDR3 is TGCGCCAGCAGCCAAGATGCAGGGGTGATTAATTCACCCCTCCACTTT.

This rearrangement joins TRBV5-1 to TRBJ2-1, with D tentatively TRBD2 (6 bases). Germline CDR1 reads SGHRS; CDR2 reads YFSETQ. This CDR3 is 16 amino acids long. Trimming left V 0 bases short and J 3 bases short, with 13 bases between. The CDR3 nucleotides are TGCGCCAGCAGCTTGGCCGTAGCGGCTGTCTACAATGAGCAGTTCTTC. Residues: CASSLAVAAVYNEQFF.